The 26 T cell receptor beta chains in this list originate from one sample, sequenced in a study of metastatic and nonmetastatic thyroid tumors. Not a single patient had been given any form of treatment at any point before undergoing thyroid surgery. With MiXCR, TCRdb called clones anew from the PCR reads. This sample has fewer than 70,000 clones; just under 30% occur once, and the top ten carry 15%. Sequencing was done on a sample of blood. These receptors came from a female donor with papillary thyroid cancer or a benign thyroid nodule (not recorded which). Some clones in this sample may be carry-over from other donors' samples.

In its sample, this clone was seen many times. J is TRBJ1-2 and V is TRBV14, with D possibly being TRBD1 (5 bases). V was clipped by 10 bases and J by 3 bases, with 15 bases between them. Germline V lookup: CDR1 SGHDN, CDR2 FVKESK. The CDR3 extends over 13 amino acids. The CDR3 region has the DNA TGTGCCACCAAGGGAGCAGGGCACTATGGCTACACCTTC. Protein product: CATKGAGHYGYTF. Combining the CDR3 with reference TRBV14 and TRBJ1-2 gives the whole variable domain EAGVTQFPSHSVIEKGQTVTLRCDPISGHDNLYWYRRVMGKEIKFLLHFVKESKQDESGMPNNRFLAERTGGTYSTLKVQPAELEDSGVYFCATKGAGHYGYTFGSGTRLTVV.

This clone was detected only a few times. V and J are TRBV20-1 and TRBJ2-7; D is possibly TRBD1 or TRBD2 (6 bases each). V lost 1 base, J lost 3 bases, and 19 bases lay in between. There are 16 residues in the CDR3. Germline CDR1 is DFQATT and CDR2 is SNEGSKA (reference sequence). The CDR3: CSARALEGEYLYEQYF. Here the CDR3 DNA reads TGCAGTGCTAGAGCACTGGAGGGGGAATACCTCTACGAGCAGTACTTC.

The chain has TRBV6-5 and TRBJ2-1; perhaps D is TRBD1 or TRBD2 (7 bases each). The CDR3 consists of 14 residues. V was pared by 3 bases and J by 12 bases, with 18 bases between. Per the germline V gene, CDR1 is MNHEY and CDR2 is SVGAGI. CDR3 protein: CASSYGGSRGWQFF. CDR3 in DNA: TGTGCCAGCAGTTATGGCGGGAGCAGGGGGTGGCAGTTCTTC.

The chain has TRBV12-3 or TRBV12-4 and TRBJ1-6; D possibly corresponds to TRBD1 (5 bases). The ends were cut back, 7 bases at V and 7 bases at J, with 17 bases in the middle. The CDR3 runs to 15 residues. In nucleotides, the CDR3 is TGTGCCAGCACAGACCTCCAGGGTGGGAATTCACCCCTCCACTTT. Protein sequence: CASTDLQGGNSPLHF.

This clone was found a few times. This may be a read error: a much more frequent sequence differs by one nucleotide. The genes are TRBV6-5 and TRBJ2-7, with no clear D. In germline, CDR1 is MNHEY, CDR2 SVGAGI. This CDR3 spans 13 amino acids. CDR3 loop: CAISYSLYYEQYF. The CDR3 bases are TGTGCCATCAGTTATAGTCTTTACTACGAGCAGTACTTC.

This clone was observed at least ten times. V is TRBV7-6 and J is TRBJ2-7; TRBD2 agrees at 9 bases. CDR3 length equals 15 residues. V gave up 1 base and J gave up 0 bases; unmatched junction bases: 1. Per the germline V gene, CDR1 is SGHVS and CDR2 is FNYEAQ. CDR3 sequence reads: CASSLVSGSSYEQYF. The DNA for the CDR3 is TGTGCCAGCAGCTTAGTTAGCGGGAGCTCCTACGAGCAGTACTTC.

The chain combines TRBV12-5 with TRBJ1-2, with D perhaps TRBD1 (5 bases). Germline CDR1 reads LGHNT; CDR2 reads FRNRAP. The V end was cut by 1 base, the J end by 2 bases, with 14 bases between. This CDR3 comprises 16 residues. The CDR3 region is CASGLDLGLPNYGYTF. CDR3 nucleotide sequence: TGTGCTAGTGGTTTGGATCTGGGGCTTCCAAACTATGGCTACACCTTC.

The J gene is TRBJ2-1, the V gene TRBV20-1, with TRBD1 identical over 7 bases. CDR1 is DFQATT and CDR2 is SNEGSKA in the germline V gene (reference sequence). V gave up 7 bases and J gave up 5 bases; unmatched junction bases: 5. This CDR3 region has 12 residues. CDR3 loop: CSELDRNNEQFF. The CDR3 DNA sequence: TGCAGTGAACTGGACAGGAACAATGAGCAGTTCTTC.

This clone was detected only a few times. The rearrangement links TRBV28 to TRBJ2-1, with D unclear. V gave up 2 bases and J gave up 13 bases, with 12 bases separating them. The CDR3 length is 12 residues. Germline CDR1 and CDR2: MDHEN and SYDVKM. CDR3 sequence: CASSLLRRDQFF. CDR3 nucleotides: TGTGCCAGCAGTTTACTCCGTAGGGATCAGTTCTTC. Filled out from reference TRBV28 and TRBJ2-1, the complete variable domain reads DVKVTQSSRYLVKRTGEKVFLECVQDMDHENMFWYRQDPGLGLRLIYFSYDVKMKEKGDIPEGYSVSREKKERFSLILESASTNQTSMYLCASSLLRRDQFFGPGTRLTVL.

This clone was recorded many times. Given a much more abundant clone one base away, this may be a read error. This chain joins TRBV20-1 and TRBJ1-6; D unclear. CDR1 and CDR2 from the germline V gene are DFQATT and SNEGSKA (reference sequence). The length of the CDR3 is 14 residues. V dropped 6 bases and J dropped 5 bases, with 14 bases sitting between them. CDR3 coding DNA: TGCAGTGCCGTCCCCCGGGGTAATAATTCACCCCTCCACTTT. Encoded protein: CSAVPRGNNSPLHF.

The rearrangement links TRBV24-1 to TRBJ2-2, with 7 bases lining up with TRBD1. Germline lookup yields CDR1 KGHDR and CDR2 SFDVKD. V was clipped by 7 bases and J by 6 bases; unmatched bases: 7. This CDR3 comprises 14 residues. The CDR3 loop is CATSPTGVPGELFF. The DNA of the CDR3 is TGTGCCACCAGCCCAACAGGGGTCCCCGGGGAGCTGTTTTTT.

The chain links TRBV4-2 to TRBJ1-1, with a tentative D call TRBD1 (5 bases). The CDR3 is 14 residues long. Trimming pared 3 bases from V and 1 base from J, leaving 9 bases between. Germline CDR1 and CDR2: LGHNA and YNFKEQ. CDR3 coding DNA: TGTGCCAGCAGCCACGCGGGGGGGAACACTGAAGCTTTCTTT. It is translated as CASSHAGGNTEAFF.

The chain carries TRBV19 and TRBJ1-5, with a possible D match to TRBD1 (6 bases). V was cut by 9 bases and J by 4 bases, with 22 bases left in between. Germline CDR1 and CDR2: LNHDA and SQIVND (reference sequence). The CDR3 has 16 residues. The CDR3 loop reads CASSKDRHRANQPQHF. DNA for the CDR3: TGTGCCAGCTCTAAGGACAGACATCGCGCAAATCAGCCCCAGCATTTT.

This clone was seen a few times. The gene calls are TRBV28 and TRBJ2-7; D assignment may be TRBD1 or TRBD2 (5 bases each). Germline CDR1 and CDR2: MDHEN and SYDVKM. The CDR3 sequence is 16 residues long. V was trimmed by 7 bases and J by 4 bases, leaving 23 bases between them. CDR3 sequence reads: CASIRPPKGTLYEQYF. The CDR3, as DNA: TGTGCCAGCATCCGACCCCCGAAGGGGACCCTTTACGAGCAGTACTTC.

The chain employs TRBV10-3 and TRBJ2-1, with TRBD2 identical over 10 bases. The CDR3 is 18 residues long. Germline V gene data show CDR1 as ENHRY and CDR2 as SYGVKD. The V segment lost 3 bases and the J segment 1 base; nucleotides outside the gene matches: 9. In DNA form, the CDR3 reads TGTGCCATCAGTGACGGGACTAGCGTCCGCAAATCCTACAATGAGCAGTTCTTC. Its translation: CAISDGTSVRKSYNEQFF.

The chain recombines TRBV11-2 with TRBJ2-1; 11 nucleotides agree with TRBD2. J lost 1 base, V lost 5 bases, and 7 bases had no gene match. CDR3 length: 17 amino acids. CDR1 is SGHAT, CDR2 FQNNGV, per germline. The CDR3 bases are TGTGCCAGCAGCCCAACTAGCGGGGGTAGTTCCTACAATGAGCAGTTCTTC. It specifies CASSPTSGGSSYNEQFF.

Details on this clone: At one end, the junction sequence differs from germline, possibly due to a read error. V is TRBV29-1 and J is TRBJ2-3; D remains unclear. The germline V gene encodes CDR1 SQVTM and CDR2 ANQGSEA. This CDR3 contains 16 residues. The CDR3 region is CSVEDRCEVGTYTQYF. The CDR3 nucleotides read TGCAGCGTTGAAGATCGGTGTGAGGTGGGCACATATACGCAGTATTTT.

V is TRBV19 and J is TRBJ2-3, with D perhaps given as TRBD1 or TRBD2 (6 bases each). The CDR3 runs to 16 residues. CDR1 is LNHDA and CDR2 is SQIVND in the germline V gene (reference sequence). Between the trimmed V and J ends, which lost 3 bases and 2 bases, there was a span of 15 bases. DNA for the CDR3: TGTGCCAGTAGTATCCCCCGAGGGGGGATCACAGATACGCAGTATTTT. It specifies CASSIPRGGITDTQYF.

The sample holds a few counts of this clone. This chain uses TRBV27 with TRBJ2-7; TRBD1 agrees at 9 bases. The CDR3 runs 13 residues. Germline V CDR1 and CDR2: MNHEY, SMNVEV (reference sequence). V shed 6 bases, J shed 3 bases, and the junction held 3 bases outside the gene matches. The CDR3 loop reads CASSDRGDYEQYF. CDR3 sequence (DNA): TGTGCCAGCAGCGACAGGGGGGACTACGAGCAGTACTTC.

J is TRBJ2-7 and V is TRBV24-1; D gene unclear. Between the trimmed V and J ends, which lost 5 bases and 4 bases, there was a span of 11 bases. The length of the CDR3 is 13 residues. The germline CDR1 and CDR2 sequences are KGHDR and SFDVKD. The CDR3 DNA reads TGTGCCACCAGTGGACGGACGGTATACGAGCAGTACTTC. Amino acids: CATSGRTVYEQYF.

The rearrangement links TRBV12-3 or TRBV12-4 to TRBJ2-2, with D possibly being TRBD1 (5 bases). The CDR3 length is 16 residues. V shed 6 bases and J shed 5 bases, with 19 bases lying between them. CDR3 DNA: TGTGCCAGCAGAAATGGACGGACAACGAGAACCGGGGAGCTGTTTTTT. Its protein product is CASRNGRTTRTGELFF.

V is TRBV6-1 and J is TRBJ2-1, with D tentatively TRBD2 (6 bases). The CDR3 sequence is 15 residues long. The V gene lost 4 bases and the J gene lost 9 bases, with 19 bases spanning the gap. Germline CDR1 is MNHNS and CDR2 is SASEGT. The CDR3 region is CASSAGTPVVSEQFF. The CDR3 DNA reads as TGTGCCAGCAGTGCAGGGACTCCCGTGGTGAGTGAGCAGTTCTTC.

J is TRBJ2-3 and V is TRBV20-1; 12 bases fit TRBD2. Trimming took 2 bases from V and 2 from J; bases not matched to a gene: 2. The length of the CDR3 is 15 residues. Germline assignment: CDR1 DFQATT and CDR2 SNEGSKA (reference sequence). The CDR3 coding sequence is TGCAGTGCTAGATGGACTAGCGGGATCACAGATACGCAGTATTTT. Protein product: CSARWTSGITDTQYF.

This clone appeared many times. The rearrangement uses TRBV6-5 and TRBJ1-6; D may be TRBD1 (5 bases). V shed 4 bases and J shed 3 bases, with 13 bases lying between them. This CDR3 region has 16 residues. CDR1 is MNHEY, CDR2 SVGAGI, per germline. The CDR3 bases are TGTGCCAGCAGTTTAAGACAGCTCCTCTATAATTCACCCCTCCACTTT. Residues: CASSLRQLLYNSPLHF.

This clone turned up a few times. The J gene is TRBJ2-3, the V gene TRBV11-2, with 7 bases lining up with TRBD2. The ends lost 0 bases at V and 8 bases at J; junction bases unmatched: 11. CDR1 SGHAT and CDR2 FQNNGV come from the germline V gene. CDR3 size: 16 residues. CDR3 in amino acids: CASSLDGLGERGTQYF. The CDR3 bases are TGTGCCAGCAGCTTAGATGGGTTGGGGGAGCGGGGTACGCAGTATTTT.

Of note for this clone: An end of the junction does not agree with germline; a read error may underlie this. Other DNA sequences of this sample code for an identical CDR3. This chain joins TRBV7-6 and TRBJ2-7, with TRBD2 as a possible D gene (6 bases). The length of the CDR3 is 13 residues. The germline CDR1 and CDR2 sequences are SGHVS and FNYEAQ. The CDR3 region is CASSRTGLREQYF. CDR3 DNA: TGTGCCAGCAGCCGGACCGGGTTACGGGAGCAATACTTC.